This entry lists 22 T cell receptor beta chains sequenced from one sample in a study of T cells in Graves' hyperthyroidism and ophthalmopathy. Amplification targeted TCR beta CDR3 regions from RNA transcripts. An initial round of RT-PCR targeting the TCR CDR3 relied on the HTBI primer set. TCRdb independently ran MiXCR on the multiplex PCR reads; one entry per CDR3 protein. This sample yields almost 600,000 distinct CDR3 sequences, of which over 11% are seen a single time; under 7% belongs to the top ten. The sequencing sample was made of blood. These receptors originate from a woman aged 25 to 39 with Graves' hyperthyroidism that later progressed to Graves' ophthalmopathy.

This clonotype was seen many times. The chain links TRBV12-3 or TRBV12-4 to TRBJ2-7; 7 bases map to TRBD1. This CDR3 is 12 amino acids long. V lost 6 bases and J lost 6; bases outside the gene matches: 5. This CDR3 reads CASRQGPVEQYF. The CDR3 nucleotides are TGTGCCAGCAGACAGGGGCCGGTCGAGCAGTACTTC.

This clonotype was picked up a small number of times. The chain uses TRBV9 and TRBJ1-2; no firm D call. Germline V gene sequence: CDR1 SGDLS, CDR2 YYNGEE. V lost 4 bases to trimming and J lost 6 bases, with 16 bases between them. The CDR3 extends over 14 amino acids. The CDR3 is CASSPREPGNGYTF. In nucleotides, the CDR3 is TGTGCCAGCAGCCCCCGGGAGCCTGGTAATGGCTACACCTTC.

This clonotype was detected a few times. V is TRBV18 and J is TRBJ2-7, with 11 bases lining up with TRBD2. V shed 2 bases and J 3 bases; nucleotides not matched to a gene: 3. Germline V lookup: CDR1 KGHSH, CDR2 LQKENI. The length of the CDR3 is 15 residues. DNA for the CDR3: TGTGCCAGCTCACCAATGACTAGCGGGGTCTACGAGCAGTACTTC. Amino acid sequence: CASSPMTSGVYEQYF.

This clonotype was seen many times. The CDR3 coding sequence is TGTGCCAGCTCACCACCGGTAGAACAGGGCAATCAGCCCCAGCATTTT. Its protein product is CASSPPVEQGNQPQHF. J is TRBJ1-5 and V is TRBV18, with D perhaps matching TRBD1 (5 bases). The length of the CDR3 is 16 residues. The germline V gene has CDR1 KGHSH and CDR2 LQKENI. V lost 0 bases to trimming and J lost 2 bases, with 11 bases between them.

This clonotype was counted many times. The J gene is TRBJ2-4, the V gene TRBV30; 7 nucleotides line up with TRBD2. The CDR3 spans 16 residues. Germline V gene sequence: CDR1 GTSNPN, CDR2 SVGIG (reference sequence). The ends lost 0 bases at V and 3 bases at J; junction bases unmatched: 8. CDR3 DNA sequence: TGTGCCTGGAGTGTCGGACTAGTTCGTGACAAAAACATTCAGTACTTC. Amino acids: CAWSVGLVRDKNIQYF.

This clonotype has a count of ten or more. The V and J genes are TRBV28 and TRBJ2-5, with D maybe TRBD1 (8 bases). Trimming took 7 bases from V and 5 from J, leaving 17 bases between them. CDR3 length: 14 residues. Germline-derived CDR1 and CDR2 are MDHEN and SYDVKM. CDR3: CASNLNRGGETQYF. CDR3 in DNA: TGTGCCAGCAACCTTAACAGGGGGGGCGAGACCCAGTACTTC.

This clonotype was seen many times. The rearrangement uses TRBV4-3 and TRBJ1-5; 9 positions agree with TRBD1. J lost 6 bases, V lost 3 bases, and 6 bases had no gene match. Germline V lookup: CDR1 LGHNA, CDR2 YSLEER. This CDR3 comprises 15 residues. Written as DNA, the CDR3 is TGCGCCAGCAGCCAGGATAGACAGGGGGGTCAGCCCCAGCATTTT. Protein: CASSQDRQGGQPQHF.

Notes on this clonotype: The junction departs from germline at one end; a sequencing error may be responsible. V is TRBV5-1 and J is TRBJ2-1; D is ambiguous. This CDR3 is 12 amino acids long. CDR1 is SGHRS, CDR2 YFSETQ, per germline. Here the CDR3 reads CASSLEGYEQFF. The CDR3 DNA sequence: TGTGCCAGCAGCTTGGAAGGATATGAGCAGTTCTTC.

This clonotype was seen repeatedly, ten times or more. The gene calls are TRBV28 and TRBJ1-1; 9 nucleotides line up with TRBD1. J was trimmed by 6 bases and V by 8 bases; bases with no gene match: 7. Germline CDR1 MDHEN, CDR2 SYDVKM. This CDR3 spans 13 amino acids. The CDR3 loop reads CASYRTGDSEAFF. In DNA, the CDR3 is TGTGCCAGCTATCGGACAGGGGACTCTGAAGCTTTCTTT.

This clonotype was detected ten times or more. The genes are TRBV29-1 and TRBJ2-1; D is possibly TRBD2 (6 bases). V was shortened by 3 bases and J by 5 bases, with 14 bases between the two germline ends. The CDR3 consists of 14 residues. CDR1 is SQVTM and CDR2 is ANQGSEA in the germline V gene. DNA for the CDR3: TGCAGCGTTGAGTCGGGGAGGACCAACAATGAGCAGTTCTTC. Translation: CSVESGRTNNEQFF.

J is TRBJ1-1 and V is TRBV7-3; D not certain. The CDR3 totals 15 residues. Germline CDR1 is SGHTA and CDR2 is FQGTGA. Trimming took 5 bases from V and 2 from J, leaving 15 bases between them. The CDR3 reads CASSPALQLNTEAFF. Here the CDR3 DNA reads TGTGCCAGCAGCCCGGCCCTACAGCTCAACACTGAAGCTTTCTTT.

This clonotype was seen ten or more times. The CDR3 region is CASSLNVGERANEQFF. CDR3 nucleotides: TGTGCCAGCAGCTTAAATGTAGGGGAACGAGCGAATGAGCAGTTCTTC. This chain links TRBV7-9 with TRBJ2-1; a possible D gene is TRBD1 (5 bases). Trimming cost V 2 bases and J 7 bases, with 18 bases left between them. The germline V gene has CDR1 SEHNR and CDR2 FQNEAQ (reference sequence). The CDR3 runs 16 residues.

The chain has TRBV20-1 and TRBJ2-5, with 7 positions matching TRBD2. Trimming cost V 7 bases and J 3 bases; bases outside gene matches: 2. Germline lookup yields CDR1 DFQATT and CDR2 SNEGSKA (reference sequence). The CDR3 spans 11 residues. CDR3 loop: CSGGGEETQYF. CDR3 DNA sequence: TGCAGTGGGGGGGGGGAAGAGACCCAGTACTTC.

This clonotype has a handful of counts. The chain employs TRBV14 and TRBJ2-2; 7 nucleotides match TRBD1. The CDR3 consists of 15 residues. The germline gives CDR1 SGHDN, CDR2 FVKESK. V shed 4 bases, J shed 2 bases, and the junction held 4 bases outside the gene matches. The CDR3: CASSLNRGNTGELFF. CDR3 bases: TGTGCCAGCAGCCTAAACAGGGGCAACACCGGGGAGCTGTTTTTT.

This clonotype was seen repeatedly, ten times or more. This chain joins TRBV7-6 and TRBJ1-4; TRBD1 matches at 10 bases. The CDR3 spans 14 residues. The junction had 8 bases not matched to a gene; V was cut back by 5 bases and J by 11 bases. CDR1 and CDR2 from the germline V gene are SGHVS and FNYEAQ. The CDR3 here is CASSPGTGVGKLFF. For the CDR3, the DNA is TGTGCCAGCAGCCCCGGGACAGGGGTCGGGAAACTGTTTTTT.

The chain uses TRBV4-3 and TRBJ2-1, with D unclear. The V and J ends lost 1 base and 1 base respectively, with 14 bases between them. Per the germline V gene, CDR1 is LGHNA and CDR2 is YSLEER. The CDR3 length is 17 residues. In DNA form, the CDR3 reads TGCGCCAGCAGCCAAGCCGTCGGGCGGTTGTCCTACAATGAGCAGTTCTTC. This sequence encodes CASSQAVGRLSYNEQFF.

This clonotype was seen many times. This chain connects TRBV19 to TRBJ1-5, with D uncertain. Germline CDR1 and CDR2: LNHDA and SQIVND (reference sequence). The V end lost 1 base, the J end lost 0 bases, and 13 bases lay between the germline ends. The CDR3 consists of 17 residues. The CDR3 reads CASSIGQPFYSNQPQHF. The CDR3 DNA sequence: TGTGCCAGTAGTATAGGGCAGCCATTCTATAGCAATCAGCCCCAGCATTTT.

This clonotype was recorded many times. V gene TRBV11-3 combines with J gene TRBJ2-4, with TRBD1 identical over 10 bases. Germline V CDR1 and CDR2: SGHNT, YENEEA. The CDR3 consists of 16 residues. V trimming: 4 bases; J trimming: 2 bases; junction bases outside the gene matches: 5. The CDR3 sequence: CASSSGQGRTKNIQYF. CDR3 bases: TGTGCCAGCAGCTCGGGACAGGGGAGGACCAAAAACATTCAGTACTTC.

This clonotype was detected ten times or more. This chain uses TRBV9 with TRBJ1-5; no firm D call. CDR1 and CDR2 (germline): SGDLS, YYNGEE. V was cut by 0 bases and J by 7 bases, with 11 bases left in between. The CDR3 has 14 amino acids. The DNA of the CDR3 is TGTGCCAGCAGCGTAGGAGGTGTAGAGCAGCCCCAGCATTTT. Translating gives CASSVGGVEQPQHF.

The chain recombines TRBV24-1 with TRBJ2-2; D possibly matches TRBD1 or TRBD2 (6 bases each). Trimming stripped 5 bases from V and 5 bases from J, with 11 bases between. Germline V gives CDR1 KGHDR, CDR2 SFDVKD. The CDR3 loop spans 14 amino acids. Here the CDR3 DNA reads TGTGCCACCAGTGGGGGGGCTATTACCGGGGAGCTGTTTTTT. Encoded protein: CATSGGAITGELFF.

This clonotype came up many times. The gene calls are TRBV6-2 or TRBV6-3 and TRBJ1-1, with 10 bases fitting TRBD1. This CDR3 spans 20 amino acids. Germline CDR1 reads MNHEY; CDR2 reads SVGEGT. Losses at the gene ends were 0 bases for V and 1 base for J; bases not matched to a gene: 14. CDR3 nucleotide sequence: TGTGCCAGCAGTTACTCGTTCTATCGAGGGACAGGGGCTAAGAACACTGAAGCTTTCTTT. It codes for CASSYSFYRGTGAKNTEAFF.

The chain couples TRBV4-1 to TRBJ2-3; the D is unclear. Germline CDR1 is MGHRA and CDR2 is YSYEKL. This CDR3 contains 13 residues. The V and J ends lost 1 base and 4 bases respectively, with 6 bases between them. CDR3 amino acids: CASSQALPDTQYF. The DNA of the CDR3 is TGCGCCAGCAGCCAAGCGCTGCCAGATACGCAGTATTTT.